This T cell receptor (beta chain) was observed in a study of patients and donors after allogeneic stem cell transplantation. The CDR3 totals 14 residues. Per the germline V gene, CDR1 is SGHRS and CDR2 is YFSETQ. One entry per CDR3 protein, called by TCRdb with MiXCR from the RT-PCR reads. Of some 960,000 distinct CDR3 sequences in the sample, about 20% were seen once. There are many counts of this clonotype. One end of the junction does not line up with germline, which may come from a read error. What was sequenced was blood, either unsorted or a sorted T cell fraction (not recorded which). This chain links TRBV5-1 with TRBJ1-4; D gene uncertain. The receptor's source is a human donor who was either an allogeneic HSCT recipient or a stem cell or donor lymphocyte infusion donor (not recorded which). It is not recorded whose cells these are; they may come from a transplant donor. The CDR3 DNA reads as TGTGCCAGCAGTTTAACGGGGACTAATGAAAAACTGTTTTTT. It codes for CASSLTGTNEKLFF.